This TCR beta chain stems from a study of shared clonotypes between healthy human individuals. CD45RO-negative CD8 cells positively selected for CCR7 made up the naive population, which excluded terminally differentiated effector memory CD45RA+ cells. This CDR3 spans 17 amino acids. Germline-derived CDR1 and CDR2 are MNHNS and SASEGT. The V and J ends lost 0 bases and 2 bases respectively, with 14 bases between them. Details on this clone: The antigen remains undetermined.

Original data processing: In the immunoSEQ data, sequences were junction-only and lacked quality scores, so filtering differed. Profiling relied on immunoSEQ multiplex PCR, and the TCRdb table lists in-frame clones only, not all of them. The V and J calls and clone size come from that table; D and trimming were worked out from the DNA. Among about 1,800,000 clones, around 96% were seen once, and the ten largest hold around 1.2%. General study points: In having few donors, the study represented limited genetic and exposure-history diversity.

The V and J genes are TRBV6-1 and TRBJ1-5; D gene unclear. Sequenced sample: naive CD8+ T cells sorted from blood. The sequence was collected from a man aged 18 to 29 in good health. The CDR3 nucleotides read TGTGCCAGCAGTGAAGCGAAAGGGAAGATGGGCAATCAGCCCCAGCATTTT. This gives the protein CASSEAKGKMGNQPQHF.